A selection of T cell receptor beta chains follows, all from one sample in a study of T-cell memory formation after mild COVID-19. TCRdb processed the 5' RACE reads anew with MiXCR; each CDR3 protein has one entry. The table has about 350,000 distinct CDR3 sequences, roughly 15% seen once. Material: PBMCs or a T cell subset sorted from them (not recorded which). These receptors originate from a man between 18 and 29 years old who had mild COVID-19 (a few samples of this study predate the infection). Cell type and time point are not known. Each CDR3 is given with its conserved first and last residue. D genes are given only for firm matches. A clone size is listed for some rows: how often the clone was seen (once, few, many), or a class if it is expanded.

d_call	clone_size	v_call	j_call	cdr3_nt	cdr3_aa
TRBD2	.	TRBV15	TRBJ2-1	TGTGCCACCAGCGGACCGGGACTAGCGGGGGGGGCCTACAATGAGCAGTTCTTC	CATSGPGLAGGAYNEQFF
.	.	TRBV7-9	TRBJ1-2	TGTGCCAGCAGCCTGGGAGCTTTAGGCTACACCTTC	CASSLGALGYTF
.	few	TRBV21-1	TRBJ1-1	TGTGCCAGCAGCAAGGAGGGGGCGAGCACTGAAGCTTTCTTT	CASSKEGASTEAFF
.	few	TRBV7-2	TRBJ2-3	TGTGCCAGCAGCCCACTCAATACGCAGTATTTT	CASSPLNTQYF
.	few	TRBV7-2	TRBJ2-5	TGTGCCAGCAGGGGGGGCAGGAAGACCCAGTACTTC	CASRGGRKTQYF
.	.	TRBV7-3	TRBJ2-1	TGTGCCAGCAGCTTAGCGGGGGCCCCGTGGAATGAGCAGTTCTTC	CASSLAGAPWNEQFF
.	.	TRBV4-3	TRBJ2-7	TGCGCCAGCAGCCAAGATGGAGACTCCTACGAGCAGTACTTC	CASSQDGDSYEQYF
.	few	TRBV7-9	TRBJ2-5	TGTGCCAGCAGCTTACTCGACAAGCCAGAGACCCAGTACTTC	CASSLLDKPETQYF
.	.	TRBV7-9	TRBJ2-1	TGTGCCAGCAGCTCGATTAATATGGGTGAGCAGTTCTTC	CASSSINMGEQFF
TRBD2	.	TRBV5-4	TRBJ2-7	TGTGCCAGCAGCTCCCGACTAGCGGGGGTAGGGGAGCAGTACTTC	CASSSRLAGVGEQYF
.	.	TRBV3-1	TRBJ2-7	TGTGCCAGCGGGGGGACCTACGAGCAGTACTTC	CASGGTYEQYF
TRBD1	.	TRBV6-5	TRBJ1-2	TGTGCCAGCAGTTACTCCCGACAGGGGGCGATTGGCTACACCTTC	CASSYSRQGAIGYTF
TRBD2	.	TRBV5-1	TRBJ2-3	TGCGCCAGCAGCTTGAGGGCTAGCGGGGAGGATACGCAGTATTTT	CASSLRASGEDTQYF
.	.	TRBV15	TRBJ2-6	TGTGCCACCAGCAGACGTACAGTCTCTGGGGCCAACGTCCTGACTTTC	CATSRRTVSGANVLTF
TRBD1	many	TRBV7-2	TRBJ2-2	TGTGCCAGCAGCGCGGGACAGGTCGACACCGGGGAGCTGTTTTTT	CASSAGQVDTGELFF
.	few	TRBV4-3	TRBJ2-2	TGCGCCAGCAGCCAAGATCTCGTTGGCGGGGAGCTGTTTTTT	CASSQDLVGGELFF
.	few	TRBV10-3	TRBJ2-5	TGTGCCATCAGTGAGCAGGGTCTAGAGACCCAGTACTTC	CAISEQGLETQYF
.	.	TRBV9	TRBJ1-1	TGTGCCAGCAGCTCTCACAACATGGCGCGTGAAGCTTTCTTT	CASSSHNMAREAFF
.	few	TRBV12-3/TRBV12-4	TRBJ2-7	TGTGCCAGCAGGGAATTACAGGGACCATACGAGCAGTACTTC	CASRELQGPYEQYF
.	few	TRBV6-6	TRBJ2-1	TGTGCCAGCAGTTACGAGCCGGGTTCCGAGCAGTTCTTC	CASSYEPGSEQFF
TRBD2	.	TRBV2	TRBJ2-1	TGTGCCAGCAGTGGTGGGAGGGTCCGGGATGAGCAGTTCTTC	CASSGGRVRDEQFF
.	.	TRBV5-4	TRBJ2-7	TGTGCCAGCAGCTCCGGGGGCGCCGAGCAGTACTTC	CASSSGGAEQYF
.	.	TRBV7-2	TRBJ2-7	TGTGCCAGCAGCGGGGACTTCTACGAGCAGTACTTC	CASSGDFYEQYF
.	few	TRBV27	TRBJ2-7	TGTGCCAGCAGTTTAGGCCGGGGGGCCCACGAGCAGTACTTC	CASSLGRGAHEQYF
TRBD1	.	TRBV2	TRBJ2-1	TGTGCCAGCGGATTGGACAGGGGGGGTGAGCAGTTCTTC	CASGLDRGGEQFF
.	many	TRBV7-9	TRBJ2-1	TGTGCCAGCAGCTTCGAGCAGAGCTCCTACAATGAGCAGTTCTTC	CASSFEQSSYNEQFF
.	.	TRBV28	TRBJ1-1	TGTGCCAGCACCCCCGGCGCGGGGGGCCCCTTTGAAGCTTTCTTT	CASTPGAGGPFEAFF
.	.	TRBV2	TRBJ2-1	TGTGCCAGCGAGGCAATCCGGGACTCCTACAATGAGCAGTTCTTC	CASEAIRDSYNEQFF
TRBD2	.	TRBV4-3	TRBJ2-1	TGCGCCAGCAGCCAACTAGCGGGGACCGTAGGCTCCTACAATGAGCAGTTCTTC	CASSQLAGTVGSYNEQFF
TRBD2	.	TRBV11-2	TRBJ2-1	TGTGCCAGCAGCTTAGATCTCAGCGGGGGTTACAATGAGCAGTTCTTC	CASSLDLSGGYNEQFF
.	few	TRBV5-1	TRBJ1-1	TGCGCCAGCAGCTTGAGGACGGAGAACACTGAAGCTTTCTTT	CASSLRTENTEAFF
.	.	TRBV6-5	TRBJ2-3	TGTGCCAGCGGGGGGCCCCCTCCTCGGGATACGCAGTATTTT	CASGGPPPRDTQYF
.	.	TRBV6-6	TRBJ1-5	TGTGCCAGCAGTTACTCTCTGGGTAGCAATCAGCCCCAGCATTTT	CASSYSLGSNQPQHF
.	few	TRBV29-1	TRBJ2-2	TGCAGCGTTGAGGTCTCGCGGACCGAGAACACCGGGGAGCTGTTTTTT	CSVEVSRTENTGELFF
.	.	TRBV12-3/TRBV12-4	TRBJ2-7	TGTGCCAGCAGTTTATACCTCGACGGAGCCTACGAGCAGTACTTC	CASSLYLDGAYEQYF
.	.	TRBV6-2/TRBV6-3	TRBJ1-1	TGTGCCAGCAGTTACCACAGGGACCTTATCACTGAAGCTTTCTTT	CASSYHRDLITEAFF
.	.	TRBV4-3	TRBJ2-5	TGCGCCAGCAGCCAAGATGGGGAGAGAGAGACCCAGTACTTC	CASSQDGERETQYF
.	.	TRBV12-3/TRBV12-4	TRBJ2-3	TGTGCCAGCAGTCCCGGGACCCTCCTTGGGGATACGCAGTATTTT	CASSPGTLLGDTQYF
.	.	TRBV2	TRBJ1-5	TGTGCCAGCAGTGCCCAGCGAGATCAGCCCCAGCATTTT	CASSAQRDQPQHF
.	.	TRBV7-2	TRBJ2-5	TGTGCCAGCAGCGTCATGGGCAGGAAAGAGACCCAGTACTTC	CASSVMGRKETQYF
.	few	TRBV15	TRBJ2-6	TGTGCCACCAGCAGAGATGTCGTATCAGGGGCCAACGTCCTGACTTTC	CATSRDVVSGANVLTF
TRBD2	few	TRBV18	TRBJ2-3	TGTGCCAGCTCACCACCGACTAGCGGGGGGGCAGGAGATACGCAGTATTTT	CASSPPTSGGAGDTQYF
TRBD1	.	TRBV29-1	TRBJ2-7	TGCAGCGTTGTCGACAGGGACTACGAGCAGTACTTC	CSVVDRDYEQYF
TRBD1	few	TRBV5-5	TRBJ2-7	TGTGCCAGCAGCTTCGTGACAGGGCAATACGAGCAGTACTTC	CASSFVTGQYEQYF
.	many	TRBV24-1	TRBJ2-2	TGTGCCACCGAGGGGGATTCCGGGGAGCTGTTTTTT	CATEGDSGELFF
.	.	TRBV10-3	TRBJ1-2	TGTGCCATCAGCGGGAAAAGGGGCGAGGACTATGGCTACACCTTC	CAISGKRGEDYGYTF
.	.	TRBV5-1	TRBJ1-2	TGCGCCAGCAGCTTGGTTACGGGGGGCACCGGCTATGGCTACACCTTC	CASSLVTGGTGYGYTF
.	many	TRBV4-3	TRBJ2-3	TGCGCCAGCAGCCAAGTCCAGGGAGCTAATACGCAGTATTTT	CASSQVQGANTQYF
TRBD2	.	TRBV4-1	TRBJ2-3	TGCGCCAGCAGCCATCCGATAGCGGGGGGTAACACAGATACGCAGTATTTT	CASSHPIAGGNTDTQYF
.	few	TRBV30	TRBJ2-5	TGTGCCTGGAGTGCTTCCCTGACCGCGGAGACCCAGTACTTC	CAWSASLTAETQYF
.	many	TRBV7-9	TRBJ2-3	TGTGCCAGCAGCTCCGAGGGCCGGGGCTGGGGGGCAGATACGCAGTATTTT	CASSSEGRGWGADTQYF